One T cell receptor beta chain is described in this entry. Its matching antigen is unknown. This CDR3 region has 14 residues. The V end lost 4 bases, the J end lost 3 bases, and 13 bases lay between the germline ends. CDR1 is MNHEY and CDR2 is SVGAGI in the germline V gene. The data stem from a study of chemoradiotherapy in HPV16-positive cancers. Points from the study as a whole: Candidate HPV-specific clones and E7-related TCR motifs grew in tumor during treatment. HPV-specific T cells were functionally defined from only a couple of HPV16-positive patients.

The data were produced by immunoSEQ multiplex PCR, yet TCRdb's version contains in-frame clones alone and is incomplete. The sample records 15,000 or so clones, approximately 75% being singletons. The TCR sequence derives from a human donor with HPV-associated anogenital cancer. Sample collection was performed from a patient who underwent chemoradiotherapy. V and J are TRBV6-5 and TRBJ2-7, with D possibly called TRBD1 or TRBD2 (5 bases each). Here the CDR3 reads CASSSPGQSYEQYF. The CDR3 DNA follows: TGTGCCAGCAGTTCCCCGGGGCAGAGCTACGAGCAGTACTTC.